This entry concerns a single TCR beta chain. This specimen comes from a study of blood T cell repertoires in COVID-19. Study overall: Sites across the United States, Italy and Spain contributed samples from acute and convalescent COVID-19.

Authors' methods: The authors estimated nucleated cell counts from reference gene primer amplification. Clones were sequenced by immunoSEQ multiplex PCR, and TCRdb holds only the in-frame ones, with some missing. That table gives V, J and clone size, and the DNA gave D and trimming. Seen here are 100,000 to 150,000 clones, more than 75% observed once, and the top ten hold roughly 5.4%. Trimming took 3 bases from V and 2 from J, leaving 6 bases between them. The V gene's germline CDR1 is KGHSH and CDR2 LQKENI. The CDR3 contains 13 residues. This clonotype was obtained from a human donor in a cohort sampled during active COVID-19. J is TRBJ2-3 and V is TRBV18; weak D call: TRBD1 (5 bases). Material for sequencing was peripheral blood. For the CDR3, the DNA is TGTGCCAGCTCACCGGGGCCCACAGATACGCAGTATTTT. Its translation: CASSPGPTDTQYF.